This TCR beta chain stems from a study of shared clonotypes between healthy human individuals. Across the study: Per-donor plates numbered three CD4 naive, three CD4 memory, two CD8 naive and one CD8 memory. Study observations and caveats: Memory subsets had estimated richness that was generally smaller than that of naive subsets.

Germline-derived CDR1 and CDR2 are MNHEY and SMNVEV (reference sequence). The CDR3 length is 11 residues. V was clipped by 5 bases and J by 4 bases, with 6 bases between them. Authors' processing steps: ImmunoSEQ gave junction-only sequences without quality scores, so filtering differed. Only in-frame clones appear in the TCRdb table, and some are missing; sequencing was by immunoSEQ multiplex PCR. Clonal size and the V and J genes are those of that table, whereas D and trimming came from the DNA. The data show a few million clones, with approximately 95% seen just once and under 0.45% held by the top ten. As regards this clone: Its antigen is as yet unknown.

The sequence was collected from a young man in good health. Some clones in this sample may be carry-over from other donors' samples. Sequencing was performed on naive CD4+ T cells from PBMCs. Subset indicated: CD45RA+ positively selected. This chain links TRBV27 with TRBJ2-7, with no clear D. CDR3 loop: CASSNYYEQYF. CDR3 sequence (DNA): TGTGCCAGCAGTAACTATTACGAGCAGTACTTC.